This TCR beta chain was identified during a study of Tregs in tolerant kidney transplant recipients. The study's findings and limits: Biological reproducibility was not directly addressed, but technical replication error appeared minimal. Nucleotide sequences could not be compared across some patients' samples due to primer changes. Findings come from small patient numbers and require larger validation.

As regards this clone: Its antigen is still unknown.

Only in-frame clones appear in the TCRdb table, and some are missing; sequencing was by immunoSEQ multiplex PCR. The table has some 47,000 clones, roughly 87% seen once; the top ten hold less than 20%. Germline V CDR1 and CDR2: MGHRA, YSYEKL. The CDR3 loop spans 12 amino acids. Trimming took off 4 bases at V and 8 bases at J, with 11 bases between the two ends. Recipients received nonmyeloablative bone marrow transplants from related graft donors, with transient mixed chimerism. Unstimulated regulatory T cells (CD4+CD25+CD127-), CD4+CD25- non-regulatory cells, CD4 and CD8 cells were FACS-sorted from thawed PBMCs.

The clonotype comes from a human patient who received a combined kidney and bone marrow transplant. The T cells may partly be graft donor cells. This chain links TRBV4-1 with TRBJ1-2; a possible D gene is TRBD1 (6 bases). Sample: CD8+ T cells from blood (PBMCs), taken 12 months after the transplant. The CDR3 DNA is TGCGCCAGCAGCCCTACAGGGAACGGCTACACCTTC. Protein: CASSPTGNGYTF.